This T cell receptor (beta chain) was recorded in a study of blood T cell repertoires in COVID-19. CDR3 length: 12 amino acids. CDR1 SQVTM and CDR2 ANQGSEA come from the germline V gene. Deletions cut 4 bases from V and 10 bases from J, with 16 bases between. Using immunoSEQ multiplex PCR, the repertoire was profiled, and TCRdb retains in-frame clones only, with some absent. The sample records around 200,000 clones, 70% to 90% being singletons. The V gene is TRBV29-1, the J gene TRBJ1-2; maybe TRBD1 (6 bases). This clonotype originated in a woman over 75 with acute or convalescent COVID-19. What was sequenced was peripheral blood. CDR3 sequence: CSVGYRAFDYTF. In nucleotides, the CDR3 is TGCAGCGTTGGATACAGGGCCTTTGACTACACCTTC.